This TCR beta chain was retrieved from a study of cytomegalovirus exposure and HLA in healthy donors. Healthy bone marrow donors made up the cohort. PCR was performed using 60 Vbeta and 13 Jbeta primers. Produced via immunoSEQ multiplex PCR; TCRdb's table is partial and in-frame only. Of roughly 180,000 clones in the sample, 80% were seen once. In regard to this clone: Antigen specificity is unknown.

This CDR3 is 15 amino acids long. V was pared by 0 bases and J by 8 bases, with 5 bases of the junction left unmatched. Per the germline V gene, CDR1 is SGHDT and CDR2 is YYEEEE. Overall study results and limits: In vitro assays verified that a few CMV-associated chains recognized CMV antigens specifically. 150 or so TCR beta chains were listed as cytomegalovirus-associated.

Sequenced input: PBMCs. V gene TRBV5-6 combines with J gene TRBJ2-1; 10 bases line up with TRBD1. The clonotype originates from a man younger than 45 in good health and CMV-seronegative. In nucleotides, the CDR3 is TGTGCCAGCAGCTTGGGCGGGACAGGGGATTATGAGCAGTTCTTC. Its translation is CASSLGGTGDYEQFF. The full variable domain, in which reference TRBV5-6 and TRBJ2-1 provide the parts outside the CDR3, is DAGVTQSPTHLIKTRGQQVTLRCSPKSGHDTVSWYQQALGQGPQFIFQYYEEEERQRGNFPDRFSGHQFPNYSSELNVNALLLGDSALYLCASSLGGTGDYEQFFGPGTRLTVL.